The 21 T cell receptor beta chains reported below all come from one sample, sequenced in a study of blood T cell repertoires in COVID-19. The assay was immunoSEQ multiplex PCR, and TCRdb's table has in-frame clones only and misses some. The data hold hundreds of thousands of clones, with around 88% observed a single time. Sequencing was performed on PBMCs or T cells enriched from blood (not recorded which). The receptors originated from a middle-aged woman with acute COVID-19.

V usage is TRBV28 and J usage is TRBJ1-6; 7 bases are shared with TRBD1. The V segment lost 3 bases and the J segment 1 base; nucleotides outside the gene matches: 3. There are 16 residues in the CDR3. CDR1 is MDHEN, CDR2 SYDVKM, per germline. The CDR3 reads CASSFLTGSYNSPLHF. The CDR3 bases are TGTGCCAGCAGTTTCCTGACAGGGTCCTATAATTCACCCCTCCACTTT.

This chain connects TRBV9 to TRBJ1-5, with D perhaps TRBD1 (5 bases). Germline V gene lookup returns CDR1 SGDLS and CDR2 YYNGEE. Trimming shortened V by 4 bases and J by 3 bases, and 8 bases separated the two germline ends. The CDR3 contains 13 residues. CDR3 protein: CASSQGVNQPQHF. CDR3 DNA: TGTGCCAGCAGCCAAGGGGTCAATCAGCCCCAGCATTTT.

This chain uses TRBV3-1 (or the pseudogene TRBV3-2) with TRBJ2-2; 8 bases match TRBD2. The germline V gene encodes CDR1 LGHDT and CDR2 YNNKEL (reference sequence). The V and J ends lost 1 base and 4 bases, in that order; junction bases with no gene match: 8. This CDR3 spans 17 amino acids. The CDR3, as DNA: TGTGCCAGCAGCCAAGGGCCAGCGGGAGCGCTCACCGGGGAGCTGTTTTTT. Its protein product is CASSQGPAGALTGELFF.

The chain recombines TRBV12-3 or TRBV12-4 with TRBJ2-1; D is unclear. Deletions cut 2 bases from V and 10 bases from J, with 12 bases between. The CDR3 has 13 residues. The CDR3 sequence is CASSLQPGDEQFF. The CDR3 DNA reads as TGTGCCAGCAGTTTACAGCCTGGAGACGAGCAGTTCTTC.

The chain carries TRBV24-1 and TRBJ2-1; 12 bases are a match to TRBD2. The CDR3 loop spans 19 amino acids. The trim removed 3 bases at V and 8 bases at J, leaving 16 bases unmatched. In germline, CDR1 is KGHDR, CDR2 SFDVKD. This CDR3 reads CATSDRRATSGSMRDEQFF. CDR3 DNA sequence: TGTGCCACCAGTGATCGCCGCGCGACTAGCGGGAGTATGAGGGATGAGCAGTTCTTC.

The chain combines TRBV10-2 with TRBJ2-5; 13 nucleotides match TRBD2. Germline CDR1 WSHSY, CDR2 SAAADI. This CDR3 region has 15 residues. V dropped 3 bases and J dropped 4; count of bases not matched to a gene: 2. CDR3 residues: CASSDRTSGRETQYF. The CDR3 DNA reads as TGCGCCAGCAGTGACCGGACTAGCGGGAGAGAGACCCAGTACTTC.

This clone was observed a handful of times. The chain joins TRBV9 to TRBJ2-1, with TRBD2 matching over 9 bases. The CDR3 extends over 16 amino acids. Per the germline V gene, CDR1 is SGDLS and CDR2 is YYNGEE. J lost 7 bases, V lost 0 bases, and 8 bases had no gene match. CDR3 DNA: TGTGCCAGCAGCGTAGAGGCGGGAGGGCCGGGAAATGAGCAGTTCTTC. It translates to CASSVEAGGPGNEQFF.

The gene calls are TRBV5-1 and TRBJ1-2; 9 bases are shared with TRBD1. Unmatched junction bases numbered 1, after V lost 3 bases and J lost 4 bases. Germline V lookup: CDR1 SGHRS, CDR2 YFSETQ. The CDR3 sequence is 13 residues long. CDR3 protein: CASSWGQGYGYTF. The CDR3 bases are TGCGCCAGCAGCTGGGGACAGGGCTATGGCTACACCTTC.

The rearrangement uses TRBV14 and TRBJ1-2; 7 nucleotides line up with TRBD1. Germline-derived CDR1 and CDR2 are SGHDN and FVKESK. The CDR3 has 16 amino acids. Germline trimming cut 3 bases from V and 7 bases from J; bases unmatched to any gene: 14. This CDR3 is CASSQELRGREGGYTF. DNA of the CDR3: TGTGCCAGCAGCCAGGAATTAAGGGGGCGCGAGGGTGGCTACACCTTC.

This clone was seen a handful of times. This sequence joins TRBV29-1 and TRBJ2-7; 8 bases match TRBD1. Germline CDR1 is SQVTM and CDR2 is ANQGSEA. CDR3 length equals 14 residues. With V trimmed by 0 bases and J by 5 bases, 6 bases remained unmatched. Here the CDR3 DNA reads TGCAGCGTTGAAGATAAGGACAGGGCCCACGAGCAGTACTTC. It translates to CSVEDKDRAHEQYF.

The chain employs TRBV14 and TRBJ1-6; D is ambiguous. Trimming shortened V by 0 bases and J by 10 bases, and 7 bases separated the two germline ends. The germline V gene encodes CDR1 SGHDN and CDR2 FVKESK. The length of the CDR3 is 13 residues. Written as DNA, the CDR3 is TGTGCCAGCAGCCAAGATCAGTACTCACCCCTCCACTTT. Protein: CASSQDQYSPLHF.

The rearrangement uses TRBV2 and TRBJ2-3; D gene uncertain. CDR1 is SNHLY, CDR2 FYNNEI, per germline. The CDR3 runs 14 residues. V was trimmed by 4 bases and J by 2 bases, leaving 10 bases between them. CDR3 sequence reads: CASSAPSDTDTQYF. CDR3 in DNA: TGTGCCAGCAGTGCCCCTAGTGACACAGATACGCAGTATTTT.

This clone has just a few counts. This chain joins TRBV18 and TRBJ1-2; D not certain. The ends were cut back, 2 bases at V and 1 base at J, with 11 bases in the middle. CDR3 length: 15 residues. Germline lookup yields CDR1 KGHSH and CDR2 LQKENI. The CDR3 sequence: CASSPESDINYGYTF. Here the CDR3 DNA reads TGTGCCAGCTCACCAGAGTCCGATATTAACTATGGCTACACCTTC.

This clone has a handful of counts. V and J are TRBV5-1 and TRBJ2-3; a weak D match, TRBD1 (6 bases). The germline V gene encodes CDR1 SGHRS and CDR2 YFSETQ. CDR3 length equals 15 residues. With 0 bases removed from V and 1 base from J, the gap between germline ends came to 9 bases. The CDR3 spells CASSLEHRGTDTQYF. In DNA form, the CDR3 reads TGCGCCAGCAGCTTGGAACACAGGGGCACAGATACGCAGTATTTT. The variable domain in full, with the rest retrieved from reference TRBV5-1 and TRBJ2-3, is KAGVTQTPRYLIKTRGQQVTLSCSPISGHRSVSWYQQTPGQGLQFLFEYFSETQRNKGNFPGRFSGRQFSNSRSEMNVSTLELGDSALYLCASSLEHRGTDTQYFGPGTRLTVL.

Details on this clone: The junction shows a germline mismatch at one end, possibly a read error. The chain combines TRBV7-7 with TRBJ2-3, with 12 nucleotides matching TRBD2. The CDR3 contains 16 residues. Per the germline V gene, CDR1 is SSHAT and CDR2 is FNYEAQ (reference sequence). CDR3 DNA: TGTGCTAGCAGCTTAGGCCTAGCGGGAGGGACAGATACGCAGTATTTT. This codes for CASSLGLAGGTDTQYF.

The chain uses TRBV4-2 and TRBJ1-5; D may be TRBD1 (5 bases). From germline, CDR1 is LGHNA and CDR2 YNFKEQ. Trimming took 6 bases from V and 0 from J, leaving 12 bases between them. The CDR3 runs 15 residues. The CDR3, as DNA: TGTGCCAGCAGAGTGCGGGGACTTAGCAATCAGCCCCAGCATTTT. Its translation: CASRVRGLSNQPQHF.

This clone was seen just once. DNA of the CDR3: TGTGCCAGCAGTGAAGAGCGGGAAGAGACCCAGTACTTC. This gives the protein CASSEEREETQYF. The V gene is TRBV2, the J gene TRBJ2-5; weak D call: TRBD2 (6 bases). CDR1 is SNHLY, CDR2 FYNNEI, per germline. With 1 base removed from V and 3 bases from J, the gap between germline ends came to 6 bases. The CDR3 has 13 residues.

This chain uses TRBV11-2 with TRBJ2-5; TRBD1 aligns across 10 bases. J was trimmed by 5 bases and V by 4 bases; bases with no gene match: 4. CDR3 length equals 14 residues. The V gene's germline CDR1 is SGHAT and CDR2 FQNNGV. The CDR3 region has the DNA TGTGCCAGCAGCTCGGGACAGGGGAAGGAGACCCAGTACTTC. Amino acid sequence: CASSSGQGKETQYF.

The V and J genes are TRBV24-1 and TRBJ2-1; D is possibly TRBD1 (6 bases). The V end was cut by 3 bases, the J end by 4 bases, with 12 bases between. The length of the CDR3 is 15 residues. CDR1 and CDR2 from the germline V gene are KGHDR and SFDVKD. CDR3 in amino acids: CATSDQGTSYNEQFF. DNA of the CDR3: TGTGCCACCAGTGATCAAGGGACATCTTACAATGAGCAGTTCTTC.

The chain couples TRBV10-1 to TRBJ2-1; 7 nucleotides match TRBD2. This CDR3 is built from 14 residues. The ends lost 5 bases at V and 5 bases at J; junction bases unmatched: 6. Germline V gene sequence: CDR1 WNHNN, CDR2 SYGVQD (reference sequence). The CDR3 here is CASSKSGIDNEQFF. The CDR3 DNA sequence: TGCGCCAGCAGTAAAAGCGGGATAGACAATGAGCAGTTCTTC.

The CDR3 sequence is CASSLGINTGATEAFF. The CDR3 bases are TGTGCCAGCAGTTTGGGAATTAATACAGGGGCCACTGAAGCTTTCTTT. The J gene is TRBJ1-1, the V gene TRBV27, with 7 bases that match TRBD1. Unmatched junction bases numbered 11, after V lost 3 bases and J lost 4 bases. This CDR3 has 16 residues. Per the germline V gene, CDR1 is MNHEY and CDR2 is SMNVEV (reference sequence).